This is a list of T cell receptor beta chains from one sample in a study of T cell changes during pregnancy in multiple sclerosis. This table comes from immunoSEQ multiplex PCR, and its TCRdb copy is limited to in-frame clones, with some not included. The sample shows about 70,000 clones, approximately 94% of them seen only once. The sequencing here drew on peripheral blood, taken in the third trimester of pregnancy. The receptors here all came from a female donor with multiple sclerosis, enrolled in a pregnancy study. The CDR3 runs from the conserved cysteine through the conserved F or W. The D gene is left open where the match is weak. Clone size is given for some rows only: seen once, a few or many times, or a class if the clone is expanded.

TRBJ2-7 15 TRBD1 - TRBV19 CASALGTGYTYEQYF TGTGCCAGTGCCTTGGGGACAGGGTACACCTACGAGCAGTACTTC
TRBJ1-1 15 TRBD1 - TRBV5-1 CASSPLGQGGTEAFF TGCGCCAGCAGCCCATTAGGACAGGGGGGTACTGAAGCTTTCTTT
TRBJ1-1 13 - few TRBV28 CASIRWQGSLAFF TGTGCCAGCATACGGTGGCAGGGATCTTTGGCTTTCTTT
TRBJ2-2 16 - - TRBV28 CASSWAGQSDTGELFF TGTGCCAGCAGTTGGGCGGGGCAGAGCGACACCGGGGAGCTGTTTTTT
TRBJ2-2 17 - - TRBV28 CASQVSGEWVNTGELFF TGTGCCAGCCAAGTGAGCGGCGAATGGGTGAACACCGGGGAGCTGTTTTTT
TRBJ1-1 14 TRBD1 - TRBV5-6 CASSFRDRELEAFF TGTGCCAGCAGCTTTCGGGACAGGGAACTTGAAGCTTTCTTT
TRBJ1-2 13 - - TRBV5-5 CASGQGLDYGYTF TGTGCCAGCGGGCAGGGTCTTGACTATGGCTACACCTTC
TRBJ2-2 19 TRBD2 - TRBV5-4 CASSLVVSGMGLNTGELFF TGTGCCAGCAGCTTGGTCGTTAGCGGGATGGGCTTGAACACCGGGGAGCTGTTTTTT
TRBJ2-2 17 - - TRBV5-1 CASSLATSRTSMGELFF TGCGCCAGCAGCTTGGCGACTAGTAGGACCAGTATGGGGGAGCTGTTTTTT
TRBJ2-5 14 TRBD2 - TRBV19 CASRASGDQETQYF TGTGCCAGTAGGGCTAGCGGCGACCAAGAGACCCAGTACTTC
TRBJ1-2 15 TRBD1 - TRBV29-1 CSVEGQAEDNYGYTF TGCAGCGTGGAGGGACAGGCTGAGGATAACTATGGCTACACCTTC
TRBJ1-1 16 TRBD1 - TRBV5-1 CASSLWGQGAPTEAFF TGCGCCAGCAGCTTGTGGGGACAGGGGGCGCCCACTGAAGCTTTCTTT
TRBJ2-5 11 - once TRBV27 CASSFRETQYF TGTGCCAGCAGTTTTCGGGAGACCCAGTACTTC
TRBJ2-7 16 TRBD2 - TRBV6-1 CASSEAASGGGYEQYF TGTGCCAGCAGTGAAGCCGCTAGCGGAGGAGGGTACGAGCAGTACTTC
TRBJ2-3 15 TRBD2 - TRBV7-2 CASSLQSGSRDTQYF TGTGCCAGCAGCTTACAGAGCGGGAGCAGGGATACGCAGTATTTT
TRBJ2-1 16 TRBD2 - TRBV4-1 CASSRGLAGEYNEQFF TGCGCCAGCAGCCGCGGACTAGCGGGAGAATACAATGAGCAGTTCTTC
TRBJ2-3 14 - - TRBV7-9 CASSLDSSLDTQYF TGTGCCAGCAGCTTAGACAGTTCTTTAGATACGCAGTATTTT
TRBJ1-5 16 - - TRBV5-5 CASSLSFQLSNQPQHF TGTGCCAGCAGCTTGTCGTTCCAACTTAGCAATCAGCCCCAGCATTTT
TRBJ2-7 14 TRBD2 - TRBV5-1 CASSSGLGPYEQYF TGCGCCAGCAGCTCCGGACTAGGACCCTACGAGCAGTACTTC
TRBJ2-7 16 - - TRBV7-2 CASSPRMGVGSYEQYF TGTGCCAGCAGCCCCCGGATGGGAGTTGGGTCCTACGAGCAGTACTTC
TRBJ1-5 15 - - TRBV23-1 CASSRVRYSNQPQHF TGCGCCAGCAGTCGCGTCCGGTATAGCAATCAGCCCCAGCATTTT
TRBJ2-1 17 TRBD2 - TRBV5-1 CASSLLIGLAGYNEQFF TGCGCCAGCAGCTTGTTAATTGGACTAGCGGGATACAATGAGCAGTTCTTC
TRBJ1-2 16 TRBD1 - TRBV5-1 CASSLADRGHGYGYTF TGCGCCAGCAGCTTGGCGGACAGGGGGCATGGCTATGGCTACACCTTC
TRBJ1-2 12 - - TRBV10-3 CAIGRQPYGYTF TGTGCCATCGGTAGACAGCCCTATGGCTACACCTTC
TRBJ1-1 14 - - TRBV6-5 CASSYAMDQGEAFF TGTGCCAGCAGTTACGCGATGGATCAGGGTGAAGCTTTCTTT
TRBJ2-5 15 TRBD2 - TRBV4-2 CASSPGAGVTETQYF TGTGCCAGCAGCCCAGGAGCGGGAGTCACGGAGACCCAGTACTTC
TRBJ2-1 13 TRBD2 once TRBV5-5 CASSLGLESEQFF TGTGCCAGCAGCCTAGGACTAGAATCGGAGCAGTTCTTC
TRBJ2-1 15 TRBD2 - TRBV7-9 CASSPGTSGTDEQFF TGTGCCAGCAGCCCCGGGACTAGCGGGACCGATGAGCAGTTCTTC
TRBJ1-1 13 - - TRBV6-6 CASSSNENTEAFF TGTGCCAGCAGTTCTAACGAGAACACTGAAGCTTTCTTT
TRBJ2-7 16 TRBD1 - TRBV4-1 CASSRQGTGQFYEQYF TGCGCCAGCAGCCGACAAGGGACAGGACAATTCTACGAGCAGTACTTC
TRBJ2-7 15 TRBD1 - TRBV9 CASSAPGQGAGEQYF TGTGCCAGCAGCGCCCCCGGACAGGGGGCGGGCGAGCAGTACTTC
TRBJ2-1 13 - - TRBV10-1 CASSQGAYNEQFF TGCGCCAGCAGTCAAGGGGCGTACAATGAGCAGTTCTTC
TRBJ2-1 14 - - TRBV4-1 CASSQDLTRHEQFF TGCGCCAGCAGCCAAGATCTTACGCGGCATGAGCAGTTCTTC
TRBJ2-7 15 - - TRBV7-8 CASRHTREGSYEQYF TGTGCCAGCAGACATACTAGAGAGGGCTCCTACGAGCAGTACTTC
TRBJ2-7 13 TRBD2 - TRBV18 CASSGLENYEQYF TGTGCCAGCTCCGGACTAGAAAACTACGAGCAGTACTTC
TRBJ1-2 12 - - TRBV28 CASTADYYGYTF TGTGCCAGCACCGCAGACTACTATGGCTACACCTTC
TRBJ1-5 14 - - TRBV28 CASSFPTVNQPQHF TGTGCCAGCAGTTTCCCCACAGTCAATCAGCCCCAGCATTTT
TRBJ1-4 16 TRBD1 - TRBV6-1 CAGSAGTGKLGEKLFF TGTGCCGGCAGTGCCGGGACAGGGAAGCTTGGGGAAAAACTGTTTTTT
TRBJ2-1 15 TRBD2 - TRBV27 CASSLRAGRVDEQFF TGTGCCAGCAGTTTACGGGCAGGGAGGGTCGATGAGCAGTTCTTC
TRBJ1-1 13 - - TRBV19 CASSSLTNTEAFF TGTGCCAGTAGTTCACTCACGAACACTGAAGCTTTCTTT